Below, 2 T cell receptor beta chains from the same sample are listed, as sequenced in a study of blood T cell repertoires in COVID-19 (dated by TCRdb to the early 2020s). Libraries were built with the immunoSEQ multiplex PCR assay. What TCRdb holds here is the immuneACCESS table cut down to in-frame rearrangements. Part of the clones is not present; checked against another copy, under half of the missing clones reflect an unresolved V gene, and the others are unexplained. Recorded for this sample are approximately 150,000 clones; 93% of them occurred a single time. The ten largest clones take up 1.5% to 2.5% of the sample. Sequences were obtained from peripheral blood. These receptors were collected from a woman in her sixties with COVID-19, enrolled during active disease.

The table lists this clone with a count of one. The genes are TRBV12-3 or TRBV12-4 and TRBJ1-6, with 7 bases matching TRBD1. V gave up 6 bases and J gave up 14 bases; unmatched junction bases: 7. The CDR3 totals 12 residues. The CDR3 DNA is TGTGCCAGCAGCACCGGGACAGAGGCCCTCCACTTT. Amino acid sequence: CASSTGTEALHF.

The chain couples TRBV9 to TRBJ2-3, with 8 bases aligning to TRBD2. V lost 2 bases and J lost 5; bases outside the gene matches: 7. CDR1 is SGDLS, CDR2 YYNGEE, per germline. The CDR3 has 15 amino acids. DNA of the CDR3: TGTGCCAGCAGCGTGACCGGGACTAGTCAAGATACGCAGTATTTT. It specifies CASSVTGTSQDTQYF.